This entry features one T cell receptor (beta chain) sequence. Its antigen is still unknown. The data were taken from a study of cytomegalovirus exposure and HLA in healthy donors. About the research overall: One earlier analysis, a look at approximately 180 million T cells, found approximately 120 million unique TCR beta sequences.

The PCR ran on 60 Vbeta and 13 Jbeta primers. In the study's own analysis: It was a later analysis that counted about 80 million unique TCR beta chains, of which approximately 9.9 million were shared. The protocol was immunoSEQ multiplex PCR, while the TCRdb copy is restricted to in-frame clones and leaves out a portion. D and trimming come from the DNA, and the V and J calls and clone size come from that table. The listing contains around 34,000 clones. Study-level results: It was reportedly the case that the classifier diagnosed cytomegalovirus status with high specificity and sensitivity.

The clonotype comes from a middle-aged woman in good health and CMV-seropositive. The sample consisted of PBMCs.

The CDR3 is CASSLAQNTEAFF. CDR3 coding DNA: TGTGCCAGCAGCTTGGCCCAGAACACTGAAGCTTTCTTT. This chain connects TRBV5-8 to TRBJ1-1; the D is unclear. Germline CDR1 is SGHTS and CDR2 is YDEGEE. This CDR3 is built from 13 residues. V lost 0 bases and J lost 1, with 4 bases in between.